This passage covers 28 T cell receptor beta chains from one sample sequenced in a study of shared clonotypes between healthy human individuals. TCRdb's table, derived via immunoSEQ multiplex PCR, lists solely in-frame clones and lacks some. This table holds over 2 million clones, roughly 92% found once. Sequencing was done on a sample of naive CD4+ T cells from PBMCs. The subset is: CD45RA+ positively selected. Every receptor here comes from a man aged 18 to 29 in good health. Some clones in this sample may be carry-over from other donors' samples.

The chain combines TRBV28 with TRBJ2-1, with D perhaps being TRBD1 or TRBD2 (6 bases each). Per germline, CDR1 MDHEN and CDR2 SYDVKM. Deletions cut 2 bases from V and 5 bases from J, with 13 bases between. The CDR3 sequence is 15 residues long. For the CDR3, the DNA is TGTGCCAGCAGTTTACCCGGGGGCGTCCACAATGAGCAGTTCTTC. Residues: CASSLPGGVHNEQFF. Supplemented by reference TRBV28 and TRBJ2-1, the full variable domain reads DVKVTQSSRYLVKRTGEKVFLECVQDMDHENMFWYRQDPGLGLRLIYFSYDVKMKEKGDIPEGYSVSREKKERFSLILESASTNQTSMYLCASSLPGGVHNEQFFGPGTRLTVL.

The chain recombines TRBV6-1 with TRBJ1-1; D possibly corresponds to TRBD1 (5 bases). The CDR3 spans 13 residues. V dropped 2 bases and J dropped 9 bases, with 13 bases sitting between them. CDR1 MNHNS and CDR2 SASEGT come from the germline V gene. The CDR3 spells CASSEIRSGQAFF. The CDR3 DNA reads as TGTGCCAGCAGTGAAATTAGGTCGGGACAAGCTTTCTTT.

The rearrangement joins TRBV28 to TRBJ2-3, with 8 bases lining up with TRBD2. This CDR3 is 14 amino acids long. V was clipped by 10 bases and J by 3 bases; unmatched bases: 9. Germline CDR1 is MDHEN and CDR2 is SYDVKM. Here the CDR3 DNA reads TGTGCCACCTCAGGAACTAGCGGAACAGATACGCAGTATTTT. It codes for CATSGTSGTDTQYF.

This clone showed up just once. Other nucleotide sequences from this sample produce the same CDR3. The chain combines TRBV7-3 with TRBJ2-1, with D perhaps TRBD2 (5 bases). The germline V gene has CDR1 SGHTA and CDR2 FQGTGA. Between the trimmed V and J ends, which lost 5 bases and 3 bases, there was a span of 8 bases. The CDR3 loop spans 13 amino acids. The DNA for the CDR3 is TGTGCCAGCAGCCCCGGGGACTACAATGAGCAGTTCTTC. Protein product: CASSPGDYNEQFF.

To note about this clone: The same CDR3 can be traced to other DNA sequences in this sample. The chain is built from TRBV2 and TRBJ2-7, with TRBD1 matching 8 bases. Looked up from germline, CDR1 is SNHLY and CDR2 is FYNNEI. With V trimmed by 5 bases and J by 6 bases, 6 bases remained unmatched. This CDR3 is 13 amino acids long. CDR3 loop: CASSSGQGREQYF. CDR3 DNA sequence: TGTGCCAGCAGTTCAGGACAGGGCCGCGAGCAGTACTTC. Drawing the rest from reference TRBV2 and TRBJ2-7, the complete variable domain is EPEVTQTPSHQVTQMGQEVILRCVPISNHLYFYWYRQILGQKVEFLVSFYNNEISEKSEIFDDQFSVERPDGSNFTLKIRSTKLEDSAMYFCASSSGQGREQYFGPGTRLTVT.

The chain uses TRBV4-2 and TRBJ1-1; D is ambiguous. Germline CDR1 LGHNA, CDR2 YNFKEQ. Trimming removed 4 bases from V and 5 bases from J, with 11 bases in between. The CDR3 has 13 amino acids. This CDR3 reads CASSRRRETEAFF. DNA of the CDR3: TGTGCCAGCAGCCGACGGAGGGAGACTGAAGCTTTCTTT.

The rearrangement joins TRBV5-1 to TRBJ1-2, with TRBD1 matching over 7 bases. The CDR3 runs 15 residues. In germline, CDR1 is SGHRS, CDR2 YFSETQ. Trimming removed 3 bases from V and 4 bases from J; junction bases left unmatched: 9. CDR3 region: CASSSIPTGLYGYTF. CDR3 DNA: TGCGCCAGCAGCTCCATACCGACAGGGCTCTATGGCTACACCTTC.

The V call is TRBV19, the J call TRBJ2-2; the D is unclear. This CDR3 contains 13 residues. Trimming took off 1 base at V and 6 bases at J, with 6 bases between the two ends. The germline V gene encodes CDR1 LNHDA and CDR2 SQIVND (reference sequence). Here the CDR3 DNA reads TGTGCCAGTAGTATAGTGGCCCCCGGGGAGCTGTTTTTT. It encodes CASSIVAPGELFF. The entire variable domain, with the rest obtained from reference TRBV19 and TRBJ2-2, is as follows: DGGITQSPKYLFRKEGQNVTLSCEQNLNHDAMYWYRQDPGQGLRLIYYSQIVNDFQKGDIAEGYSVSREKKESFPLTVTSAQKNPTAFYLCASSIVAPGELFFGEGSRLTVL.

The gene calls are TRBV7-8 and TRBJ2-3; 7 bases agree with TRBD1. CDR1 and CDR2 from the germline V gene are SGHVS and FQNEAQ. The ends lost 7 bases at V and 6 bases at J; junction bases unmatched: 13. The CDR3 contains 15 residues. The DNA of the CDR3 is TGTGCCAGCACCATACTAACAGGGGTCTCTGATACGCAGTATTTT. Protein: CASTILTGVSDTQYF.

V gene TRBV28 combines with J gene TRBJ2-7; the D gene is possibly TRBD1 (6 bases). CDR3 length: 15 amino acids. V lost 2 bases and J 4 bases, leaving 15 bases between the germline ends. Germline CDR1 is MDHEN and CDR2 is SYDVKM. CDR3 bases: TGTGCCAGCAGTTTACCGACCCGGGACACTTACGAGCAGTACTTC. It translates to CASSLPTRDTYEQYF.

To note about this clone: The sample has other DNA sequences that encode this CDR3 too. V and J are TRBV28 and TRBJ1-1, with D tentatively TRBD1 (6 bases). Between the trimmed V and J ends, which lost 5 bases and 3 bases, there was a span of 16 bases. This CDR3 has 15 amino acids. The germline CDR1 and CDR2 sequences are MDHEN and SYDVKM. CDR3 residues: CASSGARGGYTEAFF. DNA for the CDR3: TGTGCCAGCAGTGGGGCGCGGGGGGGCTACACTGAAGCTTTCTTT.

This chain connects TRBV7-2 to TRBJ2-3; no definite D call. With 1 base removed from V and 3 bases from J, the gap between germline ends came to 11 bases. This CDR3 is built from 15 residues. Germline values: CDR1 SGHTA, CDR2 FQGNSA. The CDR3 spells CASSLVGWGTDTQYF. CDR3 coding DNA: TGTGCCAGCAGCTTAGTAGGGTGGGGAACAGATACGCAGTATTTT. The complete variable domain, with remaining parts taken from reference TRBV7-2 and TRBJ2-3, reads GAGVSQSPSNKVTEKGKDVELRCDPISGHTALYWYRQSLGQGLEFLIYFQGNSAPDKSGLPSDRFSAERTGGSVSTLTIQRTQQEDSAVYLCASSLVGWGTDTQYFGPGTRLTVL.

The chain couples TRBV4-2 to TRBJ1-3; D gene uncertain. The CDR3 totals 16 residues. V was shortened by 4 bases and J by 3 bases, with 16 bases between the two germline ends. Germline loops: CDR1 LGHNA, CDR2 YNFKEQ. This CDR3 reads CASSRNRVEGGNTIYF. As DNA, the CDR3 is TGTGCCAGCAGCCGTAATCGAGTCGAGGGTGGAAACACCATATATTTT.

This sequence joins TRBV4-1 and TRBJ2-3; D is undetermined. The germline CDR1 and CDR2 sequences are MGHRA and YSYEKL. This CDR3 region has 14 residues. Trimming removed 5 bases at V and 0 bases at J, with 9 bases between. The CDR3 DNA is TGCGCCAGCAGCGCAAGATCTAGCACAGATACGCAGTATTTT. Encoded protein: CASSARSSTDTQYF.

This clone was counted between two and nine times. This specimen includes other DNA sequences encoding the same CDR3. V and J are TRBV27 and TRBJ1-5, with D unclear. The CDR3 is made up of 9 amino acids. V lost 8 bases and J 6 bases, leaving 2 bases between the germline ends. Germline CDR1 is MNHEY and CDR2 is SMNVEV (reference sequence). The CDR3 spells CASGQPQHF. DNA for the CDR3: TGTGCCAGCGGTCAGCCCCAGCATTTT.

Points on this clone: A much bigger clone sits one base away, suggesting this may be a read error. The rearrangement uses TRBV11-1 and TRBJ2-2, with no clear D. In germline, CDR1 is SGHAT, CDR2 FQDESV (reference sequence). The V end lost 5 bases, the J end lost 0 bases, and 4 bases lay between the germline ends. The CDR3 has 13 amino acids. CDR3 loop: CASSLPNTGELFF. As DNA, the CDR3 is TGTGCCAGCAGCCTCCCGAACACCGGGGAGCTGTTTTTT.

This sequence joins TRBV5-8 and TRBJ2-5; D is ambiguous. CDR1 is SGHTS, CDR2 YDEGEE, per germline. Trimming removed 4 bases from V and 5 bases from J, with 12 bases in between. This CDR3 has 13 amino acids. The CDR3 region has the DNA TGTGCCAGCAGCCGCCCCCCGCCCGAGACCCAGTACTTC. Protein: CASSRPPPETQYF.

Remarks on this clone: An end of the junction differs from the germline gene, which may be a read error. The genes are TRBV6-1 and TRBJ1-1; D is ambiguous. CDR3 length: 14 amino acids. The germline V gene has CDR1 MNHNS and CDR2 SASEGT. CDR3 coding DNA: TGTGCCAGCAGGGAAGCGTACCTGAACACTGAAGCTTTCTTT. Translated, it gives CASREAYLNTEAFF.

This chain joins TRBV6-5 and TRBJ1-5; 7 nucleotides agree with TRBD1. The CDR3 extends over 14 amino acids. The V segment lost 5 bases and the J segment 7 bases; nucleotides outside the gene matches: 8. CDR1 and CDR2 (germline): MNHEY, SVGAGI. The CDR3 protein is CASSPATGSQPQHF. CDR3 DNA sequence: TGTGCCAGCAGTCCAGCGACAGGGTCACAGCCCCAGCATTTT.

CDR3 DNA: TGTGCCAGCAGTGAACCTGGACTAGCCGGGTCCTACGAGCAGTACTTC. The encoded protein is CASSEPGLAGSYEQYF. This chain uses TRBV6-4 with TRBJ2-7, with TRBD2 matching over 8 bases. The J segment lost 1 base and the V segment lost 3 bases, leaving 8 bases of the junction unmatched. CDR3 length: 16 residues. Germline assignment: CDR1 MRHNA and CDR2 SNTAGT.

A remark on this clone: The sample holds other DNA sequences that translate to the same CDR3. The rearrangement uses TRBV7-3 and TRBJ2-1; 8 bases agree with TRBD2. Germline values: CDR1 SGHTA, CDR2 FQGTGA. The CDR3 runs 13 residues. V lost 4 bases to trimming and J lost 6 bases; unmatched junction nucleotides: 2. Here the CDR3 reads CASSSGLGNEQFF. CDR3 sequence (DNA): TGTGCCAGCAGCTCGGGACTAGGCAATGAGCAGTTCTTC. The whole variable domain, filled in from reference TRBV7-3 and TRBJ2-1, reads GAGVSQTPSNKVTEKGKYVELRCDPISGHTALYWYRQSLGQGPEFLIYFQGTGAADDSGLPNDRFFAVRPEGSVSTLKIQRTERGDSAVYLCASSSGLGNEQFFGPGTRLTVL.

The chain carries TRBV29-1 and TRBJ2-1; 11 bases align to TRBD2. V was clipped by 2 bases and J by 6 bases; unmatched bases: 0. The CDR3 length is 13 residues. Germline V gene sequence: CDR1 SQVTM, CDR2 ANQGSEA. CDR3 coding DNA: TGCAGCGTTGAAACTAGCGGGAGCAATGAGCAGTTCTTC. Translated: CSVETSGSNEQFF.

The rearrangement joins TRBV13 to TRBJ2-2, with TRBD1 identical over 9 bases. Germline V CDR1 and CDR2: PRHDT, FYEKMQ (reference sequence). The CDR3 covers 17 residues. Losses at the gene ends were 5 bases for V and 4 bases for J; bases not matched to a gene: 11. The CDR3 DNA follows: TGTGCCAGCAGCCGAAAGGGGACAGGGTGGGGCACCGGGGAGCTGTTTTTT. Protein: CASSRKGTGWGTGELFF.

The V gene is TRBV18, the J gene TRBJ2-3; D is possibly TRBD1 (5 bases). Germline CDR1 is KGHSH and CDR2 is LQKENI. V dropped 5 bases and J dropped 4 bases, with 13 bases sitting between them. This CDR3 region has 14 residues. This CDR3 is CASSSGTGPDTQYF. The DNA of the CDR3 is TGTGCCAGCTCATCCGGCACAGGCCCAGATACGCAGTATTTT.

CDR3 amino acids: CASSPVPGSYYGYTF. The CDR3 DNA reads TGTGCCAGCTCACCAGTTCCAGGGAGTTACTATGGCTACACCTTC. The rearrangement joins TRBV18 to TRBJ1-2; tentatively, D is TRBD1 (5 bases). V was shortened by 2 bases and J by 3 bases, with 13 bases between the two germline ends. CDR1 is KGHSH, CDR2 LQKENI, per germline. The CDR3 runs 15 residues. The full variable domain, in which reference TRBV18 and TRBJ1-2 provide the parts outside the CDR3, is NAGVMQNPRHLVRRRGQEARLRCSPMKGHSHVYWYRQLPEEGLKFMVYLQKENIIDESGMPKERFSAEFPKEGPSILRIQQVVRGDSAAYFCASSPVPGSYYGYTFGSGTRLTVV.

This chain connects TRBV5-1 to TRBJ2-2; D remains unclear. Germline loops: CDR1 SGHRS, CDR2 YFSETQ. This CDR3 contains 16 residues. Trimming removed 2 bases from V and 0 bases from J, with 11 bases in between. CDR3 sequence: CASSLRPTPNTGELFF. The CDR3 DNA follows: TGCGCCAGCAGCTTACGACCGACACCGAACACCGGGGAGCTGTTTTTT. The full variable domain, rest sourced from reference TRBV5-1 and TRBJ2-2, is KAGVTQTPRYLIKTRGQQVTLSCSPISGHRSVSWYQQTPGQGLQFLFEYFSETQRNKGNFPGRFSGRQFSNSRSEMNVSTLELGDSALYLCASSLRPTPNTGELFFGEGSRLTVL.

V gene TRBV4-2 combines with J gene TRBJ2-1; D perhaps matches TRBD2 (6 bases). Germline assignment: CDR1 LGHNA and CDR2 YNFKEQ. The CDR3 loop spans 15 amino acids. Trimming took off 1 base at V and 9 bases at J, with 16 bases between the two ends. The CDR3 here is CASSQGTLGGSEQFF. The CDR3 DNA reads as TGTGCCAGCAGCCAAGGGACGCTCGGGGGTAGTGAGCAGTTCTTC.

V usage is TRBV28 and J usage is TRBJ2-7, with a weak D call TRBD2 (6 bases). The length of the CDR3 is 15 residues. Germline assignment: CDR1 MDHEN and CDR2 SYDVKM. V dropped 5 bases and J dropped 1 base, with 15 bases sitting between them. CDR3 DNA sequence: TGTGCCAGCAGTGATGCCGGGACTCCATCCTACGAGCAGTACTTC. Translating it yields CASSDAGTPSYEQYF.